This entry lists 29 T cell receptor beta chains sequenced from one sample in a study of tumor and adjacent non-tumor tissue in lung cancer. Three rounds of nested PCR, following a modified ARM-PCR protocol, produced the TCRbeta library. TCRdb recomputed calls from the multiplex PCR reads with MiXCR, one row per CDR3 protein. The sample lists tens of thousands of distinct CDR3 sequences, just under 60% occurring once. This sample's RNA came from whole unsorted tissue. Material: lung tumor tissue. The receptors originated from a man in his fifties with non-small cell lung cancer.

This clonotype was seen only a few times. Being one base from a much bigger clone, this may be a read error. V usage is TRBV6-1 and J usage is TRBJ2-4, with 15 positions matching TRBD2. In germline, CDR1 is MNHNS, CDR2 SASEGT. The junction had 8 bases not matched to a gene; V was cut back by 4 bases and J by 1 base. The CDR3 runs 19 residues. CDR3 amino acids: CASSGAGLAGGPAKNIQYF. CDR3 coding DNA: TGTGCCAGCAGTGGGGCCGGACTAGCGGGAGGGCCGGCCAAAAACATTCAGTACTTC.

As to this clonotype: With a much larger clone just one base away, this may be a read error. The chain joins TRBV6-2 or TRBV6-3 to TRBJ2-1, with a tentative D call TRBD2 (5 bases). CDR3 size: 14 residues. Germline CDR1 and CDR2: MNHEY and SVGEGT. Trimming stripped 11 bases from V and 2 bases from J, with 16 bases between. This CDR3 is CASRRRSTYNEQFF. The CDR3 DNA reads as TGTGCCTCCAGGAGGCGAAGCACCTACAATGAGCAGTTCTTC.

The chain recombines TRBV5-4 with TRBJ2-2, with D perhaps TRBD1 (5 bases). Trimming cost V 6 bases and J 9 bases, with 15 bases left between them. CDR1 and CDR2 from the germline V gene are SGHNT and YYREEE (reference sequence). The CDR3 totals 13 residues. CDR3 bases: TGTGCCAGCAACCTCGATGGGGCCCGGGAGCTGTTTTTT. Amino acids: CASNLDGARELFF.

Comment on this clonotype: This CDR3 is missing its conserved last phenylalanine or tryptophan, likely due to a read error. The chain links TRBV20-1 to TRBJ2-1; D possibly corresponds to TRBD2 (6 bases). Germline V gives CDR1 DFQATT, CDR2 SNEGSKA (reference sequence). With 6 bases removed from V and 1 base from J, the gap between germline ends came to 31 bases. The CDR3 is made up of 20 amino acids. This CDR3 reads CSAPQGFFSPTRGSYNEQFL. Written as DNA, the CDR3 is TGCAGTGCCCCCCAGGGTTTCTTCTCTCCCACCCGGGGGTCCTACAATGAGCAGTTCTTA.

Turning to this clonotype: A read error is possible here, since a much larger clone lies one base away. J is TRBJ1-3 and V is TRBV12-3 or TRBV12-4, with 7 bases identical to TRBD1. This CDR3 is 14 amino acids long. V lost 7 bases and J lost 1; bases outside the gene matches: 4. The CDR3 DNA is TGTGCCAGCAATTTGACAGGGTCTGGAAACACCATATATTTT. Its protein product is CASNLTGSGNTIYF.

This chain's CDR3 is CASRGSRYGYTF. The CDR3 coding sequence is TGTGCCAGCCGTGGGAGTCGCTATGGCTACACCTTC. The chain is built from TRBV28 and TRBJ1-2; D unresolved. Germline V gene sequence: CDR1 MDHEN, CDR2 SYDVKM. The CDR3 is made up of 12 amino acids. The V end was cut by 8 bases, the J end by 4 bases, with 11 bases between.

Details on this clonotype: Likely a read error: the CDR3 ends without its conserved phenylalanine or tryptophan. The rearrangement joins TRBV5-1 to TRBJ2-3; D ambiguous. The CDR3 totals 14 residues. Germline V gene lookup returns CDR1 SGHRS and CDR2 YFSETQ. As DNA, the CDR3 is TGCGCCAGCAGCTTGGAGCTTAACACAGATATGCAGTATCTT. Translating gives CASSLELNTDMQYL.

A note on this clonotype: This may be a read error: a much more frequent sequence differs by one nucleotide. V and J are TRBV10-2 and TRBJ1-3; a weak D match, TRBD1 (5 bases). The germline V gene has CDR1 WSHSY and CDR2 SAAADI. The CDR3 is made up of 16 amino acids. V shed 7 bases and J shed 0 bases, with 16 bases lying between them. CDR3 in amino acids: CASKSGADGSGNTIYF. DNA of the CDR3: TGCGCCAGCAAATCCGGGGCTGACGGCTCTGGAAACACCATATATTTT.

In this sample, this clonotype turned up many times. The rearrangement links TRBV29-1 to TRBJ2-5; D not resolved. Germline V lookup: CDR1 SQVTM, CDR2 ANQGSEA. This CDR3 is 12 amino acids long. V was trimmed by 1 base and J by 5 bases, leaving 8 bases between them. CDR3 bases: TGCAGCGTTGAAGGAGGCCGGGAGACCCAGTACTTC. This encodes CSVEGGRETQYF.

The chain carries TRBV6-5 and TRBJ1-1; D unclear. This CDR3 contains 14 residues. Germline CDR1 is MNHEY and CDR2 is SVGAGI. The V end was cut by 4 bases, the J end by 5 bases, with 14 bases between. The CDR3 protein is CASSSSGEETEAFF. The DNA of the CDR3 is TGTGCCAGCAGTTCCTCCGGGGAAGAGACTGAAGCTTTCTTT.

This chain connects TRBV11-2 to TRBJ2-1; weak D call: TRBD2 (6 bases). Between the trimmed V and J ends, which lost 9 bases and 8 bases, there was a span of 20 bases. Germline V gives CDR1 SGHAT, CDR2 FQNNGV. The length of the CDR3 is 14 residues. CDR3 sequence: CARSRGWGVYEQFF. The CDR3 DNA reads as TGTGCCAGGAGCCGAGGCTGGGGGGTCTATGAGCAGTTCTTC.

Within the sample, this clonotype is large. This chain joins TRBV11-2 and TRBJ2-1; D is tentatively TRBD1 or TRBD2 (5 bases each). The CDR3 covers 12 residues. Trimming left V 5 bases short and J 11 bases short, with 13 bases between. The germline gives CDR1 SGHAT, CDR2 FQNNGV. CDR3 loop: CASSQERGKQFF. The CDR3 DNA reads TGTGCCAGCAGCCAGGAGAGGGGAAAGCAGTTCTTC.

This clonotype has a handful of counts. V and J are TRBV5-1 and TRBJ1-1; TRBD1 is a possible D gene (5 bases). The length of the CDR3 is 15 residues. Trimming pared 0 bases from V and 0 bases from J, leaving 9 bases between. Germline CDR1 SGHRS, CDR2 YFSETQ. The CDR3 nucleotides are TGCGCCAGCAGCTTGGCGCCAGGGATGAACACTGAAGCTTTCTTT. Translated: CASSLAPGMNTEAFF.

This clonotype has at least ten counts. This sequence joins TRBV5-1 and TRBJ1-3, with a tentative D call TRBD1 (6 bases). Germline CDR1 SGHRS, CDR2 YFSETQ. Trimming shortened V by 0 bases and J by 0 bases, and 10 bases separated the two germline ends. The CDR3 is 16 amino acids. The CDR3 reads CASSLGTVVSGNTIYF. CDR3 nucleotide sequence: TGCGCCAGCAGCTTGGGGACAGTCGTCTCTGGAAACACCATATATTTT.

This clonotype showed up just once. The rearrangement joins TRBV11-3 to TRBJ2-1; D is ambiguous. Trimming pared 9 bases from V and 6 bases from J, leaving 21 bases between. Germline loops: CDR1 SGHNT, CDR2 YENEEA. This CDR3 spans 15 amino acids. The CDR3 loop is CARSLTSQAVNEQFF. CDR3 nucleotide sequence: TGTGCCAGGAGCCTAACGAGCCAGGCTGTCAATGAGCAGTTCTTC.

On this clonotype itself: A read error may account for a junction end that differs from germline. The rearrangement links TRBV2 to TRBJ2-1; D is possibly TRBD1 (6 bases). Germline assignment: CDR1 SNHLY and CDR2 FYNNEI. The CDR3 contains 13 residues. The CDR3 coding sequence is TGTGCCAGCAGTCGGGACAATTACAATGAGCAGTGCTTC. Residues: CASSRDNYNEQCF.

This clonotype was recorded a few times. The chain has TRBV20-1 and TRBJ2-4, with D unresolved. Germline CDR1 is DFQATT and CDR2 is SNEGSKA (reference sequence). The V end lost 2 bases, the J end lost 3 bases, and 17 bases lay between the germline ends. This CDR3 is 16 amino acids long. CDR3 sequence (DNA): TGCAGTGCTAGATACCCCGCCGGCAGCCTCAAAAACATTCAGTACTTC. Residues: CSARYPAGSLKNIQYF.

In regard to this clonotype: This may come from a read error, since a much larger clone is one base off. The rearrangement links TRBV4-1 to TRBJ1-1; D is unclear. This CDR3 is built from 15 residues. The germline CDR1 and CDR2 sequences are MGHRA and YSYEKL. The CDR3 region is CASSQYLRENTQAFF. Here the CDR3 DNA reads TGCGCCAGCAGCCAATACCTCCGGGAGAACACTCAAGCTTTCTTT.

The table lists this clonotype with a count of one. The CDR3 sequence: CASCREGGMTEAFF. The CDR3 DNA reads TGTGCCAGCTGCCGGGAAGGAGGGATGACTGAAGCTTTCTTT. V gene TRBV7-9 combines with J gene TRBJ1-1; D not resolved. Germline CDR1 and CDR2: SEHNR and FQNEAQ (reference sequence). CDR3 length equals 14 residues. V lost 8 bases to trimming and J lost 5 bases, with 18 bases between them.

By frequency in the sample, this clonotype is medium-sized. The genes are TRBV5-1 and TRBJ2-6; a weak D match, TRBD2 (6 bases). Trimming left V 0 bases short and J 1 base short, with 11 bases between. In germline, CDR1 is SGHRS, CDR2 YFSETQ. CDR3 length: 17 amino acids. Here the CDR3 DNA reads TGCGCCAGCAGCTTGGTACGGGAGACGTCTGGGGCCAACGTCCTGACTTTC. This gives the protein CASSLVRETSGANVLTF.

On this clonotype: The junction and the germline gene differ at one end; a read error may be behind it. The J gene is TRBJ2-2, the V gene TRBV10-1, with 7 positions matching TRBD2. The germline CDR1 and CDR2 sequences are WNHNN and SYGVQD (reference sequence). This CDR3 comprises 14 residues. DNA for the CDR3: TGCGCTAGCAGGGCGACTAGCCACACCGGGGAGCAGTTTTTT. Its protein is CASRATSHTGEQFF.

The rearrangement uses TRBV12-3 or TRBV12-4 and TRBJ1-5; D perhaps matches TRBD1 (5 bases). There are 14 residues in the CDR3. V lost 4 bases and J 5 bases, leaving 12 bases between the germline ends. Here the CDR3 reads CASSSDQGDQPQHF. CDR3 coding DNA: TGTGCCAGCAGTTCGGATCAGGGTGATCAGCCCCAGCATTTT.

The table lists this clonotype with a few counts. CDR3 protein: CASSLYPGGRGYYNEQFF. For the CDR3, the DNA is TGTGCCAGCAGTTTATATCCCGGGGGGAGGGGGTACTACAATGAGCAGTTCTTC. The chain couples TRBV28 to TRBJ2-1, with D tentatively TRBD2 (7 bases). The V end lost 1 base, the J end lost 3 bases, and 19 bases lay between the germline ends. CDR1 and CDR2 (germline): MDHEN, SYDVKM. This CDR3 region has 18 residues.

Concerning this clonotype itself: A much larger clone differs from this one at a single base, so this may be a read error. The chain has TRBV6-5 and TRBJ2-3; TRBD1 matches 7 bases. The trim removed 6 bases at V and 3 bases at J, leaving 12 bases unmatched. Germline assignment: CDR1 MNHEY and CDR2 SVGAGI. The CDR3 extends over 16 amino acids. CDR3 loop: CASSPVGQTGTDTQYF. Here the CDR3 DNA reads TGTGCCAGCAGCCCAGTGGGACAGACAGGAACAGATACGCAGTATTTT.

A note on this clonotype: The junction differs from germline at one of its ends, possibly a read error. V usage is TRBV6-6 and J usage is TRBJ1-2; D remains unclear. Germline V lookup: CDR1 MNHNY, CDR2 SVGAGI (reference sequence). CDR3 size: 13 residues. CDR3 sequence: CASEDGSGYGYTF. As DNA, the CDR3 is TGTGCCAGCGAGGACGGGTCCGGCTATGGCTACACTTTC.

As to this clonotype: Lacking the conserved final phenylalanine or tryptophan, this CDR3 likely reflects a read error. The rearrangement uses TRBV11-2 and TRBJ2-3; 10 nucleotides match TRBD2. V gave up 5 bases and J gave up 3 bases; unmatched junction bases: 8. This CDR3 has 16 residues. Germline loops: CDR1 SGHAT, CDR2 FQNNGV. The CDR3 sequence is CASSPLGTSVTDTQYL. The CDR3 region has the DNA TGTGCCAGCAGCCCGCTCGGGACTAGCGTAACAGATACGCAGTATCTT.

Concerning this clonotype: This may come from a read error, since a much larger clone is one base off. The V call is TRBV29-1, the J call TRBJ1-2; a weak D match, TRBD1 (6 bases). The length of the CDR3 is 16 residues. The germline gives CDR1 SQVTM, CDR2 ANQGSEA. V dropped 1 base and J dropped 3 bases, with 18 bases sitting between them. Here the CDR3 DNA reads TGCAGCGTTGAAGTCGGTCCCGGGACATGGGACTATGGCTACACCTTC. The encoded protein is CSVEVGPGTWDYGYTF. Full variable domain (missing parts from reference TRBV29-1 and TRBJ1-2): SAVISQKPSRDICQRGTSLTIQCQVDSQVTMMFWYRQQPGQSLTLIATANQGSEATYESGFVIDKFPISRPNLTFSTLTVSNMSPEDSSIYLCSVEVGPGTWDYGYTFGSGTRLTVV.

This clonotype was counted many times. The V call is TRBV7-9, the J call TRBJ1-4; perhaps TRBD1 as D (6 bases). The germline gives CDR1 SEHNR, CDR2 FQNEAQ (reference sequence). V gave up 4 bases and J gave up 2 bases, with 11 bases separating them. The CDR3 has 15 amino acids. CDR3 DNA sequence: TGTGCCAGCAGCTCCTGGACAGTCACTAATGAAAAACTGTTTTTT. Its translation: CASSSWTVTNEKLFF.

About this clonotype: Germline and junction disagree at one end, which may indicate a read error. The chain's CDR3 is CASSPGGPGTETLF. CDR3 in DNA: TGTGCCAGCAGCCCTGGTGGGCCGGGCACTGAAACTCTCTTT. The genes are TRBV11-2 and TRBJ1-1; D gene uncertain. The CDR3 is 14 residues long. Germline V gene data show CDR1 as SGHAT and CDR2 as FQNNGV.